The 13 T cell receptor beta chains presented below share a single source sample, sequenced in a study of PD-1 blockade in mismatch repair-deficient tumors. The time point: archival surgical resection tumor tissue. The method was immunoSEQ multiplex PCR; TCRdb's version includes in-frame clones alone and lacks a portion of them. The sample has over 800 clones; just under 80% are singletons. This sample comprised primary tumor tissue, obtained from a patient treated with pembrolizumab. The receptor set was obtained from an adult with mismatch repair-deficient cancer.

The gene calls are TRBV5-8 and TRBJ2-7; TRBD2 aligns across 8 bases. Germline V gene data show CDR1 as SGHTS and CDR2 as YDEGEE. The V gene end was trimmed by 1 base and the J gene end by 1 base; junction bases not matched to a gene: 4. The CDR3 totals 15 residues. The CDR3 loop reads CASSLRAGVSYEQYF. The CDR3 DNA is TGTGCCAGCAGCTTGAGAGCGGGGGTTTCCTACGAGCAGTACTTC.

This chain uses TRBV4-3 with TRBJ2-7; TRBD1 matches 11 bases. Germline CDR1 reads LGHNA; CDR2 reads YSLEER. J was trimmed by 4 bases and V by 4 bases; bases with no gene match: 6. The CDR3 is 15 amino acids. The CDR3 DNA is TGCGCCAGCAGCCTACGGGACAGGGGGTCGTACGAGCAGTACTTC. Residues: CASSLRDRGSYEQYF.

This sequence joins TRBV20-1 and TRBJ1-4; no reliable D call. CDR1 DFQATT and CDR2 SNEGSKA come from the germline V gene (reference sequence). The CDR3 covers 10 residues. In nucleotides, the CDR3 is TGCGCCTGCCCTAATGAAAAACTGTTTTTT. This translates into CACPNEKLFF.

The rearrangement uses TRBV30 and TRBJ1-2, with D unclear. The CDR3 has 14 amino acids. Per germline, CDR1 GTSNPN and CDR2 SVGIG (reference sequence). Trimming left V 3 bases short and J 0 bases short, with 11 bases between. CDR3 DNA sequence: TGTGCCTGGAGATTAGTAGGGACTAACTATGGCTACACCTTC. It translates to CAWRLVGTNYGYTF.

The J gene is TRBJ1-1, the V gene TRBV7-9; D is uncertain. CDR1 and CDR2 (germline): SEHNR, FQNEAQ (reference sequence). The CDR3 loop spans 14 amino acids. Trimming pared 1 base from V and 4 bases from J, leaving 10 bases between. DNA of the CDR3: TGTGCCAGCAGCTTAGACATGCACCCCACTGAAGCTTTCTTT. Translating gives CASSLDMHPTEAFF. The whole variable domain, filled in from reference TRBV7-9 and TRBJ1-1, reads DTGVSQNPRHKITKRGQNVTFRCDPISEHNRLYWYRQTLGQGPEFLTYFQNEAQLEKSRLLSDRFSAERPKGSFSTLEIQRTEQGDSAMYLCASSLDMHPTEAFFGQGTRLTVV.

The rearrangement uses TRBV27 and TRBJ2-1; D might be TRBD1 or TRBD2, each matching 5 bases. CDR3 size: 14 residues. Trimming removed 10 bases from V and 5 bases from J, with 18 bases in between. Looked up from germline, CDR1 is MNHEY and CDR2 is SMNVEV (reference sequence). CDR3 residues: CAKWGSTRDNEQFF. CDR3 DNA sequence: TGTGCCAAATGGGGGAGTACAAGGGACAATGAGCAGTTCTTC.

This clone occurred once. This chain uses TRBV30 with TRBJ1-3; 8 positions match TRBD1. This CDR3 contains 15 residues. J lost 2 bases, V lost 2 bases, and 5 bases had no gene match. CDR1 and CDR2 (germline): GTSNPN, SVGIG (reference sequence). CDR3 sequence: CAWSPGQGAGNTIYF. For the CDR3, the DNA is TGTGCCTGGAGTCCAGGACAGGGCGCTGGAAACACCATATATTTT.

V and J are TRBV19 and TRBJ2-7, with 8 bases identical to TRBD1. The trim removed 4 bases at V and 3 bases at J, leaving 8 bases unmatched. Germline values: CDR1 LNHDA, CDR2 SQIVND (reference sequence). The CDR3 sequence is 15 residues long. CDR3 protein: CASSRQDREYYEQYF. The CDR3, as DNA: TGTGCCAGTAGTAGACAGGACAGGGAATACTACGAGCAGTACTTC.

The chain joins TRBV2 to TRBJ2-3; 8 bases agree with TRBD1. With 5 bases clipped from V and 5 bases from J, the junction kept 6 bases outside the gene matches. This CDR3 has 14 amino acids. Germline V CDR1 and CDR2: SNHLY, FYNNEI. The CDR3 DNA is TGTGCCAGCAGTCAGACAGGGGCCATAGATACGCAGTATTTT. It encodes CASSQTGAIDTQYF.

The chain is built from TRBV9 and TRBJ2-7, with D unclear. The CDR3 spans 12 residues. Germline CDR1 is SGDLS and CDR2 is YYNGEE. Trimming removed 0 bases from V and 7 bases from J, with 8 bases in between. For the CDR3, the DNA is TGTGCCAGCAGCGTAGATTTCGGTGAGCAGTACTTC. Protein product: CASSVDFGEQYF.

The chain links TRBV9 to TRBJ1-1; D possibly corresponds to TRBD1 (6 bases). V lost 5 bases and J lost 2, with 13 bases in between. The CDR3 consists of 14 residues. Looked up from germline, CDR1 is SGDLS and CDR2 is YYNGEE. The CDR3 spells CASRAQGFNTEAFF. CDR3 nucleotides: TGTGCCAGCAGAGCACAGGGATTTAACACTGAAGCTTTCTTT.

The V gene is TRBV30, the J gene TRBJ2-1, with D perhaps matching TRBD1 (6 bases). This CDR3 has 13 amino acids. Trimming shortened V by 0 bases and J by 7 bases, and 10 bases separated the two germline ends. Germline assignment: CDR1 GTSNPN and CDR2 SVGIG (reference sequence). CDR3 residues: CAWSVSRGNEQFF. CDR3 sequence (DNA): TGTGCCTGGAGTGTAAGTAGGGGGAATGAGCAGTTCTTC.

J is TRBJ2-1 and V is TRBV11-3; TRBD2 agrees at 8 bases. This CDR3 has 16 residues. Germline loops: CDR1 SGHNT, CDR2 YENEEA. Unmatched junction bases numbered 6, after V lost 1 base and J lost 4 bases. CDR3 sequence: CASSLAPGRGYNEQFF. In DNA form, the CDR3 reads TGTGCCAGCAGCTTAGCCCCCGGGAGGGGATACAATGAGCAGTTCTTC.